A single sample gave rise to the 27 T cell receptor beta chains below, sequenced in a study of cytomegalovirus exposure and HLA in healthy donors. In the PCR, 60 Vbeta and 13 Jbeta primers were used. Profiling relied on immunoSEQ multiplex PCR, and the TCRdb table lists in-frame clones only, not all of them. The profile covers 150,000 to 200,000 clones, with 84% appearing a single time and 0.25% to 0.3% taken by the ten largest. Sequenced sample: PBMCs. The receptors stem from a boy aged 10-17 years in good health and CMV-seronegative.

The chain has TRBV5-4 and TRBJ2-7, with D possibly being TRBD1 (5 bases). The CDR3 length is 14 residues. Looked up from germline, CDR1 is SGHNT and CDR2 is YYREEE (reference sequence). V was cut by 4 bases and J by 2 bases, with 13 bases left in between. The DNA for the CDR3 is TGTGCCAGCAGCCCGTCAGGGATTGCCTACGAGCAGTACTTC. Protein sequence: CASSPSGIAYEQYF.

The CDR3 nucleotides read TGTGCCAGCTGGATCGCGGGACGGTGGGACACTGAAGCTTTCTTT. Amino acids: CASWIAGRWDTEAFF. The chain joins TRBV27 to TRBJ1-1; a weak D match, TRBD1 (5 bases). Trimming took 8 bases from V and 3 from J, leaving 19 bases between them. This CDR3 is built from 15 residues. Germline values: CDR1 MNHEY, CDR2 SMNVEV (reference sequence).

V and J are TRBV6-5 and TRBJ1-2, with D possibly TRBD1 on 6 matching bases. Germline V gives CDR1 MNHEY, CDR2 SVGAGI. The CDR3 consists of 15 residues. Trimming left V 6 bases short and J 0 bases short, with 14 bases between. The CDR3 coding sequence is TGTGCCAGCAGAAACGGACAGACCACTAACTATGGCTACACCTTC. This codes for CASRNGQTTNYGYTF.

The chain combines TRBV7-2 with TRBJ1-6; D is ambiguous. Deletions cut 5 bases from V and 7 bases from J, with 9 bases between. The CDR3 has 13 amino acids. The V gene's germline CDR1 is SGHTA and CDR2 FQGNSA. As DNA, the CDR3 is TGTGCCAGCAGCGCTAACGGGAATTCACCCCTCCACTTT. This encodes CASSANGNSPLHF.

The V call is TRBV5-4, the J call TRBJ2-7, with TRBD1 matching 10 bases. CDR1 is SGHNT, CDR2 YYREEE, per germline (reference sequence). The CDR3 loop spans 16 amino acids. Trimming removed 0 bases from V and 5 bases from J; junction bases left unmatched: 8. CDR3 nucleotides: TGTGCCAGCAGCTTGGCGGCCGGGACAGGGGTTAACGAGCAGTACTTC. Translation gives CASSLAAGTGVNEQYF.

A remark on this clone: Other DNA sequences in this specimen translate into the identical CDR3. The CDR3 is CASSPGVNYGYTF. The CDR3 DNA sequence: TGTGCCAGCTCCCCAGGGGTTAACTATGGCTACACCTTC. The rearrangement joins TRBV7-2 to TRBJ1-2, with D possibly matching TRBD1 (6 bases). V was trimmed by 8 bases and J by 1 base, leaving 11 bases between them. The CDR3 contains 13 residues. The germline gives CDR1 SGHTA, CDR2 FQGNSA. The whole variable domain, remainder taken from reference TRBV7-2 and TRBJ1-2, is GAGVSQSPSNKVTEKGKDVELRCDPISGHTALYWYRQSLGQGLEFLIYFQGNSAPDKSGLPSDRFSAERTGGSVSTLTIQRTQQEDSAVYLCASSPGVNYGYTFGSGTRLTVV.

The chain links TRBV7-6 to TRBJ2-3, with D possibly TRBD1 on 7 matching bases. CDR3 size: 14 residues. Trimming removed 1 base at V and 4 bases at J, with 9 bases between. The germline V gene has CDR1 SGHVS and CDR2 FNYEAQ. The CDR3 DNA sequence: TGTGCCAGCAGCTTAGGCAGGGGGGCAGATACGCAGTATTTT. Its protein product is CASSLGRGADTQYF. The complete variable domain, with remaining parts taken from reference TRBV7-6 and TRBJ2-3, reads GAGVSQSPRYKVTKRGQDVALRCDPISGHVSLYWYRQALGQGPEFLTYFNYEAQQDKSGLPNDRFSAERPEGSISTLTIQRTEQRDSAMYRCASSLGRGADTQYFGPGTRLTVL.

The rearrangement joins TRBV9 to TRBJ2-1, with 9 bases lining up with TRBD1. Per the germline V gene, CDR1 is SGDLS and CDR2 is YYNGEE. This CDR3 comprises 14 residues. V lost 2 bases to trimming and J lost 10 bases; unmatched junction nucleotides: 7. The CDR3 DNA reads TGTGCCAGCAGCGTCTGGACAGGGGAGGGCGAGCAGTTCTTC. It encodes CASSVWTGEGEQFF.

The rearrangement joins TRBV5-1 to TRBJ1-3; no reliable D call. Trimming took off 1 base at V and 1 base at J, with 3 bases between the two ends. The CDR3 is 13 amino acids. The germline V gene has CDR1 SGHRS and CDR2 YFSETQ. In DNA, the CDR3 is TGCGCCAGCAGCTTGACATCTGGAAACACCATATATTTT. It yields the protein CASSLTSGNTIYF.

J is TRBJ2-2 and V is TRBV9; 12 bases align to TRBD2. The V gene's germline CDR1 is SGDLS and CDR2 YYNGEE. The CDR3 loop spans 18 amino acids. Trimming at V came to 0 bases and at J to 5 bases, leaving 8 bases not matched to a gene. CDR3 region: CASSVAPSGRATTGELFF. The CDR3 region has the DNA TGTGCCAGCAGCGTAGCTCCTAGCGGGAGGGCAACTACCGGGGAGCTGTTTTTT.

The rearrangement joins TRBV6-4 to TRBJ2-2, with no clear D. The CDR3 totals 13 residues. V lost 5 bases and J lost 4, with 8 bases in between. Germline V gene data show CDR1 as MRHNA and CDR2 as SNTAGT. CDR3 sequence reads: CASSIESTGELFF. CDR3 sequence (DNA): TGTGCCAGCAGTATAGAGAGCACCGGGGAGCTGTTTTTT.

CDR3 residues: CSVHIGRGSGNTIYF. The CDR3 DNA follows: TGCAGCGTTCATATTGGCAGGGGCTCTGGAAACACCATATATTTT. The chain carries TRBV29-1 and TRBJ1-3, with D possibly being TRBD1 (6 bases). V lost 5 bases, J lost 0 bases, and 14 bases lay in between. This CDR3 has 15 amino acids. Germline loops: CDR1 SQVTM, CDR2 ANQGSEA.

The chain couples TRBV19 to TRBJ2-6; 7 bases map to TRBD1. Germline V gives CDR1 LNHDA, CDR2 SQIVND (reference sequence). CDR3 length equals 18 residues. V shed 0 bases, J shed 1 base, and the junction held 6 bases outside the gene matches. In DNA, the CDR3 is TGTGCCAGTAGTATAGACGGGGACAGCCTATCTGGGGCCAACGTCCTGACTTTC. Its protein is CASSIDGDSLSGANVLTF.

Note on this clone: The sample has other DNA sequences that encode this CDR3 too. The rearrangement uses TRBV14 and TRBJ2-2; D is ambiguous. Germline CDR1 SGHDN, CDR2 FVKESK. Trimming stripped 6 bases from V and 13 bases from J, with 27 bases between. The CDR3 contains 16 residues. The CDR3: CASSLTSPPAVGVLFF. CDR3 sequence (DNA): TGTGCCAGCAGTCTGACTTCACCCCCCGCCGTAGGCGTGCTGTTTTTT.

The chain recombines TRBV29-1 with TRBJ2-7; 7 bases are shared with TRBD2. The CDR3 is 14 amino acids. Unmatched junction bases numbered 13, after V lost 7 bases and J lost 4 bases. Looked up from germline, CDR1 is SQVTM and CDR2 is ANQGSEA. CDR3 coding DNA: TGCAGCGCAAGAGGCCGTCTGGGGGGGTACGAGCAGTACTTC. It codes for CSARGRLGGYEQYF.

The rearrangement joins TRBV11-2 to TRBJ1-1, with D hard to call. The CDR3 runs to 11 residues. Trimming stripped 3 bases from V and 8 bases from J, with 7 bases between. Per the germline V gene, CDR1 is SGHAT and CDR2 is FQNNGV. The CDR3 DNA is TGTGCCAGCAGCTTTAGCCGGGAAGCTTTCTTT. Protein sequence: CASSFSREAFF.

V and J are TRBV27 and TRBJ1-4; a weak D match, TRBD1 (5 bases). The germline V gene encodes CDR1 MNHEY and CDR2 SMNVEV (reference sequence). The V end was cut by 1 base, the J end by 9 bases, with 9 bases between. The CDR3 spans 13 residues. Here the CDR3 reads CASSLLGDKKLFF. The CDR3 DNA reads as TGTGCCAGCAGTTTATTAGGGGATAAAAAACTGTTTTTT.

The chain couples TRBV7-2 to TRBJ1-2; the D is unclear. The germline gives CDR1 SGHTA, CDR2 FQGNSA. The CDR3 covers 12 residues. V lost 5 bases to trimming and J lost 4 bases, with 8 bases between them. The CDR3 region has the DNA TGTGCCAGCAGCGAAACAGCCTATGGCTACACCTTC. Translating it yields CASSETAYGYTF.

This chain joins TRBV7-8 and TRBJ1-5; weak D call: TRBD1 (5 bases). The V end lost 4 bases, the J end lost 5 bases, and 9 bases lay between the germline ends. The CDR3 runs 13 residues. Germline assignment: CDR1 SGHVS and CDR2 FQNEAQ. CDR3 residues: CASSYGGDQPQHF. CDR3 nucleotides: TGTGCCAGCAGCTACGGGGGGGATCAGCCCCAGCATTTT. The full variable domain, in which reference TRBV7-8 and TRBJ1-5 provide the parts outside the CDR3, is GAGVSQSPRYKVAKRGQDVALRCDPISGHVSLFWYQQALGQGPEFLTYFQNEAQLDKSGLPSDRFFAERPEGSVSTLKIQRTQQEDSAVYLCASSYGGDQPQHFGDGTRLSIL.

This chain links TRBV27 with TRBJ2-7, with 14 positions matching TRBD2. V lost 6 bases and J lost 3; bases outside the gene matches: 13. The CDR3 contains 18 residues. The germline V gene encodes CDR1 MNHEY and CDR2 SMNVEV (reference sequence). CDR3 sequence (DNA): TGTGCCAGCAGCTGGGGAGGGACTAGCGGGGGTGGGGGCTACGAGCAGTACTTC. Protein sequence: CASSWGGTSGGGGYEQYF.

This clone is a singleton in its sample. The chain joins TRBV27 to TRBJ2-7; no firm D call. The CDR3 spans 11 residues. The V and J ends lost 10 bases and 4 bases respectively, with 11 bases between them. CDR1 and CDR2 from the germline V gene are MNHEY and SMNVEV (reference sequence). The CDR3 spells CATTAGYEQYF. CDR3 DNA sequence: TGTGCCACCACAGCCGGATACGAGCAGTACTTC.

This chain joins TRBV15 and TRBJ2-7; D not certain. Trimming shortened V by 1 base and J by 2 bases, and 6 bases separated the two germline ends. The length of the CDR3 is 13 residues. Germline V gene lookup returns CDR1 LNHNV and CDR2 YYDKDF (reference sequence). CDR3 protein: CATSRGQTYEQYF. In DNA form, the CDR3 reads TGTGCCACCAGCAGAGGACAAACCTACGAGCAGTACTTC. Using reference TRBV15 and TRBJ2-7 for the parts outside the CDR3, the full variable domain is DAMVIQNPRYQVTQFGKPVTLSCSQTLNHNVMYWYQQKSSQAPKLLFHYYDKDFNNEADTPDNFQSRRPNTSFCFLDIRSPGLGDTAMYLCATSRGQTYEQYFGPGTRLTVT.

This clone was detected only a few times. CDR3 DNA: TGTGCCAGCAGCTTGGCGGGGGGGGTGAACACTGAAGCTTTCTTT. Translated: CASSLAGGVNTEAFF. The chain joins TRBV5-4 to TRBJ1-1, with D perhaps matching TRBD1 (5 bases). The CDR3 has 15 amino acids. Deletions cut 0 bases from V and 0 bases from J, with 9 bases between. The germline V gene encodes CDR1 SGHNT and CDR2 YYREEE (reference sequence).

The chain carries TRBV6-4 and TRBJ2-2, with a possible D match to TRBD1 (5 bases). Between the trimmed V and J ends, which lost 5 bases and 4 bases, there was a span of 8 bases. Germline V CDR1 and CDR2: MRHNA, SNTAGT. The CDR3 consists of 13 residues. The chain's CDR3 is CASSRDSTGELFF. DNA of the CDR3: TGTGCCAGCAGTCGCGACAGCACCGGGGAGCTGTTTTTT.

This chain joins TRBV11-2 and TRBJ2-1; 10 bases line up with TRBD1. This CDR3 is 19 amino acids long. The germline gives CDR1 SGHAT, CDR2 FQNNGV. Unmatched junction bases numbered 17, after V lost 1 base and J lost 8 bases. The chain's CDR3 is CASSLGVRTGGTFGDEQFF. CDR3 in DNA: TGTGCCAGCAGCTTAGGGGTCCGGACAGGGGGGACTTTTGGGGATGAGCAGTTCTTC.

This CDR3 is CASSLARGELPYEQYF. The CDR3 DNA reads TGTGCCAGCAGCTTAGCCCGCGGAGAGCTTCCCTACGAGCAGTACTTC. The chain has TRBV11-2 and TRBJ2-7; D not certain. V was clipped by 1 base and J by 2 bases, with 15 bases between them. Germline CDR1 reads SGHAT; CDR2 reads FQNNGV. This CDR3 is 16 amino acids long.

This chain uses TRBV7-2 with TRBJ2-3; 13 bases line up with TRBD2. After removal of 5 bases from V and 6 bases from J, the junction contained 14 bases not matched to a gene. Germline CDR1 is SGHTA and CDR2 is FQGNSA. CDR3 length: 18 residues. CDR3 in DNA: TGTGCCAGCAGCATTGGGGGGGGGACTAGCGGGGTGAGGGATACGCAGTATTTT. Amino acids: CASSIGGGTSGVRDTQYF.